This TCR beta chain is drawn from a study of T-cell memory formation after mild COVID-19. This clonotype has just a few counts. The CDR3 extends over 11 amino acids. The germline V gene encodes CDR1 DFQATT and CDR2 SNEGSKA (reference sequence). Trimming shortened V by 6 bases and J by 8 bases, and 11 bases separated the two germline ends. Constant-segment primers were used for 5'RACE, and the resulting TCR alpha and TCR beta cDNA libraries carried sample barcodes and UMIs. TCRdb fed the 5' RACE reads into MiXCR, producing one record per CDR3 protein. The sample records a few hundred thousand distinct CDR3 sequences, roughly 19% being singletons.

Material for sequencing was PBMCs or a T cell subset sorted from them (not recorded which). The J gene is TRBJ2-1, the V gene TRBV20-1; D call uncertain. The TCR comes from a young man who had mild COVID-19 (a few samples of this study predate the infection). Cell type and time point are not known. CDR3 sequence reads: CSARSDYEQFF. CDR3 DNA: TGCAGTGCCAGATCAGATTATGAGCAGTTCTTC.